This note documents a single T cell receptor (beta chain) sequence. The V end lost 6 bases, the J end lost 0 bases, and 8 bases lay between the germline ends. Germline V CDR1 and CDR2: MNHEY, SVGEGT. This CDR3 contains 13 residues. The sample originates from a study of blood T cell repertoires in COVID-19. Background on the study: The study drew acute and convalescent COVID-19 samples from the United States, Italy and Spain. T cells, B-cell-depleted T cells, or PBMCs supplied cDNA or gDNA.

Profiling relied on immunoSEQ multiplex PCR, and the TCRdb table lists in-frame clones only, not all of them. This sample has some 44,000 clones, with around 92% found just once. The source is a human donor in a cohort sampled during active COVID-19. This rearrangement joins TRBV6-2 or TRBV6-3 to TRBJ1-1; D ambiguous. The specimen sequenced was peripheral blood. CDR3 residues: CASSGRLNTEAFF. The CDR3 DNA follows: TGTGCCAGCAGCGGGAGATTGAACACTGAAGCTTTCTTT.